The sequence of this T cell receptor beta chain was determined in a study of blood T cell repertoires in COVID-19. Study overall: Acute-phase and convalescent COVID-19 samples originated in the United States, Italy and Spain. Sources were T cells, B-cell-depleted T cells, or PBMCs; the material itself was cDNA or gDNA.

The CDR3 is made up of 13 amino acids. From germline, CDR1 is SGDLS and CDR2 YYNGEE. The V gene lost 3 bases and the J gene lost 6 bases, with 7 bases spanning the gap. Assay: immunoSEQ multiplex PCR; the TCRdb copy retains only in-frame clones and omits some. This sample yields over 350,000 clones, of which 70% to 90% are seen a single time; roughly 0.97% belongs to the top ten. The study recruited people aged roughly 18 to 95 years across approximately 25 US areas. Clinical histories supplied by participants themselves formed the basis of cohort assignment. This clone was picked up one time. Sequencing was carried out using PBMCs or T cells enriched from blood (not recorded which). The receptor comes from a woman aged 25 to 45 with acute COVID-19. This chain uses TRBV9 with TRBJ1-6; TRBD1 might be the D (5 bases). CDR3 loop: CASSGGGNSPLHF. Here the CDR3 DNA reads TGTGCCAGCAGCGGGGGGGGTAATTCACCCCTCCACTTT. The complete variable domain, with remaining parts taken from reference TRBV9 and TRBJ1-6, reads DSGVTQTPKHLITATGQRVTLRCSPRSGDLSVYWYQQSLDQGLQFLIQYYNGEERAKGNILERFSAQQFPDLHSELNLSSLELGDSALYFCASSGGGNSPLHFGNGTRLTVT.